One sample yielded the 19 T cell receptor beta chains listed below, sequenced in a study of blood T cell repertoires in COVID-19. Using immunoSEQ multiplex PCR, the repertoire was profiled, and TCRdb retains in-frame clones only, with some absent. In the table there are some 110,000 clones, approximately 83% of which are singletons. The sequenced sample consisted of peripheral blood. These receptor sequences come from a woman of 80 years or more with active or convalescent COVID-19.

The chain is built from TRBV6-2 or TRBV6-3 and TRBJ2-2; 14 nucleotides align to TRBD2. With 5 bases clipped from V and 4 bases from J, the junction kept 12 bases outside the gene matches. The germline V gene encodes CDR1 MNHEY and CDR2 SVGEGT. The CDR3 loop spans 19 amino acids. The CDR3 sequence is CASSQGRLAGGPGTGELFF. CDR3 DNA: TGTGCCAGCAGTCAAGGCCGACTAGCGGGAGGGCCCGGCACCGGGGAGCTGTTTTTT.

The V gene is TRBV3-1 (or the pseudogene TRBV3-2), the J gene TRBJ2-1; D is perhaps TRBD2 (5 bases). Germline CDR1 reads LGHDT; CDR2 reads YNNKEL (reference sequence). The length of the CDR3 is 13 residues. V lost 0 bases and J 9 bases, leaving 9 bases between the germline ends. The DNA of the CDR3 is TGTGCCAGCAGCCAAGATCGGGGAGCTGAGCAGTTCTTC. Translated: CASSQDRGAEQFF.

Only one count was recorded for this clone. The chain has TRBV18 and TRBJ2-4; 10 bases are a match to TRBD1. V shed 3 bases, J shed 5 bases, and the junction held 4 bases outside the gene matches. This CDR3 has 15 residues. Germline assignment: CDR1 KGHSH and CDR2 LQKENI. CDR3 coding DNA: TGTGCCAGCTCACCTCCGACAGGGGGCCAAAACATTCAGTACTTC. Encoded protein: CASSPPTGGQNIQYF.

V gene TRBV7-2 combines with J gene TRBJ2-2; 7 nucleotides align to TRBD2. This CDR3 is 17 amino acids long. Germline V gene lookup returns CDR1 SGHTA and CDR2 FQGNSA. The trim removed 0 bases at V and 5 bases at J, leaving 9 bases unmatched. The DNA for the CDR3 is TGTGCCAGCAGCTTAGCGCTGGTGTCGGGAGGAACCGGGGAGCTGTTTTTT. As protein: CASSLALVSGGTGELFF.

The gene calls are TRBV5-1 and TRBJ2-7, with TRBD2 matching 8 bases. V lost 1 base to trimming and J lost 5 bases; unmatched junction nucleotides: 5. The CDR3 is 14 amino acids. Germline CDR1 and CDR2: SGHRS and YFSETQ. The CDR3 protein is CASSLPSGSDEQYF. The CDR3 DNA reads TGCGCCAGCAGCTTGCCCAGCGGGAGCGACGAGCAGTACTTC.

The chain joins TRBV5-1 to TRBJ2-5; the match to TRBD2 covers 11 bases. J lost 5 bases, V lost 4 bases, and 13 bases had no gene match. The germline CDR1 and CDR2 sequences are SGHRS and YFSETQ. The CDR3 is made up of 17 amino acids. The CDR3 DNA reads as TGCGCCAGCAGCCCCCGTGGTAGCGGGAGGGCGGGGGAGACCCAGTACTTC. This codes for CASSPRGSGRAGETQYF.

CDR3 DNA sequence: TGCGCCAGCAGCCAAGATCGGGACAGGGTTGAGGGCTACACCTTC. It yields the protein CASSQDRDRVEGYTF. The chain uses TRBV4-1 and TRBJ1-2; 9 bases agree with TRBD1. This CDR3 is 15 amino acids long. J gave up 8 bases and V 0 bases, and 7 bases lay outside the gene matches. CDR1 MGHRA and CDR2 YSYEKL come from the germline V gene.

The chain joins TRBV2 to TRBJ1-5; 9 bases match TRBD1. Germline CDR1 SNHLY, CDR2 FYNNEI. This CDR3 comprises 14 residues. The junction had 6 bases not matched to a gene; V was cut back by 6 bases and J by 6 bases. CDR3 sequence reads: CASRQGAISQPQHF. For the CDR3, the DNA is TGTGCCAGCAGACAGGGGGCAATCAGTCAGCCCCAGCATTTT.

In this sample, this clone turned up once. This chain joins TRBV28 and TRBJ2-3; a weak D match, TRBD1 (6 bases). Germline CDR1 is MDHEN and CDR2 is SYDVKM. This CDR3 region has 16 residues. V was clipped by 6 bases and J by 1 base, with 17 bases between them. This CDR3 reads CASRAPWGPGTDTQYF. CDR3 DNA sequence: TGTGCCAGCAGGGCCCCGTGGGGGCCCGGCACAGATACGCAGTATTTT.

This chain uses TRBV9 with TRBJ1-1; D may be TRBD1 (6 bases). The V end lost 0 bases, the J end lost 0 bases, and 9 bases lay between the germline ends. This CDR3 region has 15 residues. Looked up from germline, CDR1 is SGDLS and CDR2 is YYNGEE. CDR3 sequence (DNA): TGTGCCAGCAGCGTAGCAACAGGGATGAACACTGAAGCTTTCTTT. Amino acid sequence: CASSVATGMNTEAFF.

CDR3 protein: CASSPPSGRMDGYTF. The CDR3 DNA reads as TGTGCCAGCTCACCACCGAGCGGGCGTATGGATGGCTACACCTTC. The genes are TRBV18 and TRBJ1-2; no clear D gene. Trimming stripped 0 bases from V and 6 bases from J, with 14 bases between. The CDR3 consists of 15 residues. Germline lookup yields CDR1 KGHSH and CDR2 LQKENI. The variable domain in full, with the rest retrieved from reference TRBV18 and TRBJ1-2, is NAGVMQNPRHLVRRRGQEARLRCSPMKGHSHVYWYRQLPEEGLKFMVYLQKENIIDESGMPKERFSAEFPKEGPSILRIQQVVRGDSAAYFCASSPPSGRMDGYTFGSGTRLTVV.

The rearrangement joins TRBV11-3 to TRBJ2-2; D possibly corresponds to TRBD1 (6 bases). Trimming shortened V by 4 bases and J by 0 bases, and 9 bases separated the two germline ends. This CDR3 has 15 amino acids. The germline CDR1 and CDR2 sequences are SGHNT and YENEEA. The CDR3 DNA is TGTGCCAGCAGCTCCCGGACAGCGAACACCGGGGAGCTGTTTTTT. Protein: CASSSRTANTGELFF.

By frequency in the sample, this clone is medium-sized (0.01 to 0.1%). The chain recombines TRBV27 with TRBJ1-2; 10 nucleotides agree with TRBD1. V was clipped by 8 bases and J by 7 bases; unmatched bases: 13. Per germline, CDR1 MNHEY and CDR2 SMNVEV (reference sequence). This CDR3 contains 15 residues. The CDR3 is CASGLTGGALGGYTF. CDR3 nucleotides: TGTGCCAGCGGATTGACAGGGGGCGCATTGGGTGGCTACACCTTC.

J is TRBJ1-5 and V is TRBV27; D may be TRBD1 (6 bases). The V gene's germline CDR1 is MNHEY and CDR2 SMNVEV (reference sequence). Between the trimmed V and J ends, which lost 5 bases and 9 bases, there was a span of 11 bases. The CDR3 spans 12 residues. The CDR3 loop is CASSDRPPPQHF. The CDR3, as DNA: TGTGCCAGCAGTGACAGGCCTCCGCCCCAGCATTTT.

The chain couples TRBV28 to TRBJ1-2; TRBD1 agrees at 10 bases. There are 15 residues in the CDR3. The germline V gene has CDR1 MDHEN and CDR2 SYDVKM. V shed 6 bases, J shed 4 bases, and the junction held 8 bases outside the gene matches. CDR3 sequence reads: CASRVDRGLSYGYTF. DNA of the CDR3: TGTGCCAGCAGGGTAGACAGGGGGCTCAGCTATGGCTACACCTTC.

This clone showed up just once. V gene TRBV6-4 combines with J gene TRBJ1-3; D call uncertain. The CDR3 is 15 residues long. CDR1 and CDR2 (germline): MRHNA, SNTAGT. Trimming took 3 bases from V and 0 from J, leaving 9 bases between them. CDR3 loop: CASSDELLSGNTIYF. CDR3 DNA sequence: TGTGCCAGCAGTGATGAACTGCTCTCTGGAAACACCATATATTTT.

The V gene is TRBV28, the J gene TRBJ1-2; D unclear. The V gene's germline CDR1 is MDHEN and CDR2 SYDVKM. The germline V and J ends were trimmed by 6 bases and 2 bases, with 16 bases remaining between them. The CDR3 has 15 amino acids. Here the CDR3 reads CASSPDGWANYGYTF. The CDR3 region has the DNA TGTGCCAGCAGCCCTGACGGATGGGCAAACTATGGCTACACCTTC.

This clone is a singleton in its sample. One end of the junction varies from germline; a read error may be responsible. The genes are TRBV27 and TRBJ2-7, with TRBD2 identical over 9 bases. The germline gives CDR1 MNHEY, CDR2 SMNVEV (reference sequence). The CDR3 has 15 residues. CDR3 sequence (DNA): TGTGCCAGCAGCTCCGTAGCGGGGGAGTCCTTCGAGCAGTACTTC. Amino acids: CASSSVAGESFEQYF.

The V call is TRBV7-9, the J call TRBJ1-2, with 8 bases identical to TRBD1. Germline V CDR1 and CDR2: SEHNR, FQNEAQ (reference sequence). This CDR3 region has 14 residues. Trimming took 5 bases from V and 6 from J; bases not matched to a gene: 8. In DNA, the CDR3 is TGTGCCAGCAGCCCACGGACAGGGCGGCATGGCTACACCTTC. Amino acid sequence: CASSPRTGRHGYTF.